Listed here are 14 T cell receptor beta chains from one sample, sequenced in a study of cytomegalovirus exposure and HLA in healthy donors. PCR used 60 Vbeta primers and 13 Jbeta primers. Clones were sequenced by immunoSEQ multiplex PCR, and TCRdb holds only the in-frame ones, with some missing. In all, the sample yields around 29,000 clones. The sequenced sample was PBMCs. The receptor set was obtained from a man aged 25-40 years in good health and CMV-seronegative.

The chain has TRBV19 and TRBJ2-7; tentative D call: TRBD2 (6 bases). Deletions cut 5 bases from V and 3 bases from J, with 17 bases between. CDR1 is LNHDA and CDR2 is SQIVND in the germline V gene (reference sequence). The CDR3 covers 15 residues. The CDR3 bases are TGTGCCAGTAGTTACGTGGGGGGACGGGTCTACGAGCAGTACTTC. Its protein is CASSYVGGRVYEQYF. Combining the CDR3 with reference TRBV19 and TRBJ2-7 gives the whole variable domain DGGITQSPKYLFRKEGQNVTLSCEQNLNHDAMYWYRQDPGQGLRLIYYSQIVNDFQKGDIAEGYSVSREKKESFPLTVTSAQKNPTAFYLCASSYVGGRVYEQYFGPGTRLTVT.

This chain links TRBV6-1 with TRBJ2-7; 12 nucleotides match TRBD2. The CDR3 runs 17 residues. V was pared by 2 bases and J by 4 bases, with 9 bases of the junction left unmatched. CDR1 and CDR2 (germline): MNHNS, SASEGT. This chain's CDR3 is CASSEPQTSGSSYEQYF. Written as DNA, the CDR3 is TGTGCCAGCAGTGAACCCCAGACTAGCGGGAGTTCTTACGAGCAGTACTTC.

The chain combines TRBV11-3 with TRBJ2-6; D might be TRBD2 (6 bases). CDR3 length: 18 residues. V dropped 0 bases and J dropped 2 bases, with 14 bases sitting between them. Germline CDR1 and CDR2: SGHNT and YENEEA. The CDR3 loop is CASSLDRRRDPGANVLTF. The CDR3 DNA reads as TGTGCCAGCAGCTTAGATCGTAGGAGGGATCCTGGGGCCAACGTCCTGACTTTC.

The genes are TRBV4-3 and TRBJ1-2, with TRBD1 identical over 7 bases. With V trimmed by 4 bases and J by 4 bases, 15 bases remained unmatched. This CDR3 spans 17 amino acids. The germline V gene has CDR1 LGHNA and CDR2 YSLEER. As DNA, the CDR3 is TGCGCCAGCAGCCCGGAAGGTCCGGGGCAGGGGGTCTATGGCTACACCTTC. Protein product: CASSPEGPGQGVYGYTF.

In nucleotides, the CDR3 is TGCGCCAGCAGCCCGGGACAGGGCGACTACGAGCAGTACTTC. Translating it yields CASSPGQGDYEQYF. The chain is built from TRBV5-1 and TRBJ2-7, with 9 bases fitting TRBD1. Germline trimming cut 4 bases from V and 3 bases from J; bases unmatched to any gene: 5. Germline V lookup: CDR1 SGHRS, CDR2 YFSETQ. The CDR3 loop spans 14 amino acids.

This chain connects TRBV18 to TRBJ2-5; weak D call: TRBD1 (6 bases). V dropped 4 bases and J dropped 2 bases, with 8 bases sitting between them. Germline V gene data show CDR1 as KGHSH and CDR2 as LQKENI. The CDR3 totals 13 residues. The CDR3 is CASSLGQQETQYF. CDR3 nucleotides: TGTGCCAGCTCACTTGGACAGCAAGAGACCCAGTACTTC.

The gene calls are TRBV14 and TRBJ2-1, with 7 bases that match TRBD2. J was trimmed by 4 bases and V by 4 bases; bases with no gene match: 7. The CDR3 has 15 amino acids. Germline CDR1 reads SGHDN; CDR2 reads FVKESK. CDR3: CASSPPGRGYNEQFF. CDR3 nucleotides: TGTGCCAGCAGCCCGCCAGGGCGGGGGTACAATGAGCAGTTCTTC.

The CDR3 region is CASSLILAGGGPHEQYF. The CDR3 DNA sequence: TGTGCCAGCAGTTTAATCTTAGCGGGAGGGGGCCCCCACGAGCAGTACTTC. The chain combines TRBV27 with TRBJ2-7; 11 bases are a match to TRBD2. The J segment lost 5 bases and the V segment lost 2 bases, leaving 11 bases of the junction unmatched. The V gene's germline CDR1 is MNHEY and CDR2 SMNVEV (reference sequence). The CDR3 contains 17 residues.

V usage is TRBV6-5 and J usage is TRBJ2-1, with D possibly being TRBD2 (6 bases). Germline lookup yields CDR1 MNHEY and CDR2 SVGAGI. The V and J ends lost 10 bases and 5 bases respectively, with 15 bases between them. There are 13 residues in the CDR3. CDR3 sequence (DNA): TGTGCCACCTGGGAACTAGCCAACAATGAGCAGTTCTTC. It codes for CATWELANNEQFF.

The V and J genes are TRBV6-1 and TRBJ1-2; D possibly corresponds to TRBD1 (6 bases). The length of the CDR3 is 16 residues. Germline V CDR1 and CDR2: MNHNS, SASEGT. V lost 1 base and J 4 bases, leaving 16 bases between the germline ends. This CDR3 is CASSEGTASATYGYTF. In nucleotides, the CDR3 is TGTGCCAGCAGTGAAGGGACAGCTTCAGCTACCTATGGCTACACCTTC.

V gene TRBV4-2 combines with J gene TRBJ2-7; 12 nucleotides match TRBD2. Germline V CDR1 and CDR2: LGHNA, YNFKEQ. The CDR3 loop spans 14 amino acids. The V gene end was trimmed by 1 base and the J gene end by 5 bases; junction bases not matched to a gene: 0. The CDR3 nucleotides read TGTGCCAGCAGCCAAGGACTAGCGGGGGACGAGCAGTACTTC. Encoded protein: CASSQGLAGDEQYF.

CDR3 nucleotide sequence: TGTGCCAGCAGTGAAGCGAGTCAGCCTCGGGGGTATGGCTACACCTTC. Translating it yields CASSEASQPRGYGYTF. The V gene is TRBV6-1, the J gene TRBJ1-2; TRBD1 might be the D (5 bases). The CDR3 covers 16 residues. Trimming removed 0 bases at V and 5 bases at J, with 16 bases between. The germline CDR1 and CDR2 sequences are MNHNS and SASEGT.

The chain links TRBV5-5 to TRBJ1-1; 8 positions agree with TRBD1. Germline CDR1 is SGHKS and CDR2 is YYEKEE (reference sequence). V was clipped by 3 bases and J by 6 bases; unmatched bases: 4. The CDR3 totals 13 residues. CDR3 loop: CASSWTGTAEAFF. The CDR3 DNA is TGTGCCAGCAGCTGGACAGGGACGGCTGAAGCTTTCTTT.

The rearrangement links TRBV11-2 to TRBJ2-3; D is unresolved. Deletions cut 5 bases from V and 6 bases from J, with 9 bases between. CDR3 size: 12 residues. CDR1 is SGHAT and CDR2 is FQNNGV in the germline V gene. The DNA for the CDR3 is TGTGCCAGCAGCCCAAGGCGGGATACGCAGTATTTT. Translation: CASSPRRDTQYF.